Shown below are 26 T cell receptor beta chains from a single sample sequenced in a study of blood T cell repertoires in COVID-19. Clones were sequenced by immunoSEQ multiplex PCR, and TCRdb holds only the in-frame ones, with some missing. The data show 200,000 or so clones, with about three quarters seen just once and around 6% held by the top ten. The source material was peripheral blood. The source is a woman in her seventies with acute or convalescent COVID-19.

The count of this clone is one. The rearrangement uses TRBV10-3 and TRBJ2-7, with D maybe TRBD2 (5 bases). Germline V gene data show CDR1 as ENHRY and CDR2 as SYGVKD. Trimming pared 6 bases from V and 3 bases from J, leaving 12 bases between. The CDR3 spans 13 residues. DNA for the CDR3: TGTGCCATCAGGCCCGGACTCAGCTACGAGCAGTACTTC. As protein: CAIRPGLSYEQYF.

The V gene is TRBV7-9, the J gene TRBJ2-7; possible D gene TRBD2, 6 bases. CDR3 length: 16 residues. The V gene lost 5 bases and the J gene lost 2 bases, with 19 bases spanning the gap. Germline values: CDR1 SEHNR, CDR2 FQNEAQ (reference sequence). CDR3 residues: CASSGPERGGPYEQYF. The CDR3 DNA reads TGTGCCAGCAGCGGCCCCGAGAGGGGAGGACCCTACGAGCAGTACTTC.

The chain has TRBV7-9 and TRBJ2-7, with TRBD2 as a possible D gene (9 bases). The CDR3 contains 16 residues. CDR1 SEHNR and CDR2 FQNEAQ come from the germline V gene (reference sequence). V was cut by 5 bases and J by 7 bases, with 24 bases left in between. CDR3 sequence (DNA): TGTGCCAGCAGCCCCAGGGGGCTAGCGGGAATCGGAGAGCAGTACTTC. Amino acids: CASSPRGLAGIGEQYF.

This clone was seen more than once but under ten times. The genes are TRBV24-1 and TRBJ1-2; maybe TRBD1 (6 bases). The CDR3 spans 12 residues. With 7 bases removed from V and 9 bases from J, the gap between germline ends came to 14 bases. The germline CDR1 and CDR2 sequences are KGHDR and SFDVKD. CDR3 amino acids: CATSSNDRSYTF. The CDR3 bases are TGTGCCACCAGCTCTAATGACAGGAGCTACACCTTC.

The V gene is TRBV9, the J gene TRBJ2-7, with 8 bases fitting TRBD2. The trim removed 2 bases at V and 5 bases at J, leaving 6 bases unmatched. Looked up from germline, CDR1 is SGDLS and CDR2 is YYNGEE. The CDR3 is 14 amino acids. The CDR3 DNA sequence: TGTGCCAGCAGCGTCAGCGGGAGACTCAACGAGCAGTACTTC. Translating gives CASSVSGRLNEQYF.

This chain connects TRBV19 to TRBJ2-5, with D maybe TRBD1 (6 bases). The CDR3 loop spans 14 amino acids. Germline CDR1 and CDR2: LNHDA and SQIVND (reference sequence). V lost 5 bases and J 1 base, leaving 11 bases between the germline ends. In DNA, the CDR3 is TGTGCCAGTAGTGTCTCGGACAGCCAAGAGACCCAGTACTTC. As protein: CASSVSDSQETQYF.

The chain combines TRBV18 with TRBJ1-4, with D perhaps TRBD1 (5 bases). The CDR3 sequence is 14 residues long. Germline CDR1 KGHSH, CDR2 LQKENI. V was shortened by 2 bases and J by 7 bases, with 11 bases between the two germline ends. This CDR3 is CASSPSRDSEKLFF. In DNA form, the CDR3 reads TGTGCCAGCTCACCAAGCAGGGATAGTGAAAAACTGTTTTTT.

The V and J genes are TRBV12-3 or TRBV12-4 and TRBJ1-1; no clear D. Between the trimmed V and J ends, which lost 6 bases and 6 bases, there was a span of 8 bases. The CDR3 sequence is 11 residues long. The CDR3 spells CASSLVAEAFF. The CDR3 coding sequence is TGTGCCAGCAGCCTCGTAGCTGAAGCTTTCTTT.

This clone has just a few counts. The genes are TRBV5-8 and TRBJ2-5; 13 bases fit TRBD2. CDR3 length: 15 residues. CDR1 is SGHTS and CDR2 is YDEGEE in the germline V gene. J gave up 4 bases and V 5 bases, and 5 bases lay outside the gene matches. The CDR3 DNA sequence: TGTGCCAGCAGTAATGGACTAGCGGGAGTAGAGACCCAGTACTTC. Translation gives CASSNGLAGVETQYF.

The V call is TRBV7-3, the J call TRBJ1-4, with a weak D call TRBD1 (5 bases). The CDR3 consists of 14 residues. Germline values: CDR1 SGHTA, CDR2 FQGTGA. The ends were cut back, 0 bases at V and 4 bases at J, with 6 bases in the middle. The CDR3 protein is CASSLTRVNEKLFF. CDR3 DNA sequence: TGTGCCAGCAGCTTAACCAGGGTTAATGAAAAACTGTTTTTT. The whole variable domain, remainder taken from reference TRBV7-3 and TRBJ1-4, is GAGVSQTPSNKVTEKGKYVELRCDPISGHTALYWYRQSLGQGPEFLIYFQGTGAADDSGLPNDRFFAVRPEGSVSTLKIQRTERGDSAVYLCASSLTRVNEKLFFGSGTQLSVL.

The rearrangement joins TRBV6-5 to TRBJ1-1; 11 nucleotides align to TRBD1. CDR3 length: 16 amino acids. Trimming cost V 4 bases and J 4 bases; bases outside gene matches: 8. Germline V lookup: CDR1 MNHEY, CDR2 SVGAGI. This chain's CDR3 is CASSSLTGTGGTEAFF. The CDR3 bases are TGTGCCAGCAGTTCATTAACCGGGACAGGGGGCACTGAAGCTTTCTTT.

This clone was observed a few times. This chain joins TRBV5-1 and TRBJ2-1, with a possible D match to TRBD1 (6 bases). Trimming left V 7 bases short and J 2 bases short, with 16 bases between. The CDR3 sequence is 15 residues long. The V gene's germline CDR1 is SGHRS and CDR2 YFSETQ. CDR3 DNA sequence: TGCGCCAGCGGAGAAACAGGGACCACCTACAATGAGCAGTTCTTC. Encoded protein: CASGETGTTYNEQFF. Supplemented by reference TRBV5-1 and TRBJ2-1, the full variable domain reads KAGVTQTPRYLIKTRGQQVTLSCSPISGHRSVSWYQQTPGQGLQFLFEYFSETQRNKGNFPGRFSGRQFSNSRSEMNVSTLELGDSALYLCASGETGTTYNEQFFGPGTRLTVL.

The rearrangement uses TRBV11-2 and TRBJ2-5; 9 positions agree with TRBD1. Germline assignment: CDR1 SGHAT and CDR2 FQNNGV. There are 15 residues in the CDR3. Unmatched junction bases numbered 5, after V lost 4 bases and J lost 2 bases. In DNA form, the CDR3 reads TGTGCCAGCAGCTCGATGACAGGGGGACAAGAGACCCAGTACTTC. It translates to CASSSMTGGQETQYF.

The rearrangement uses TRBV11-2 and TRBJ1-2; perhaps TRBD1 as D (6 bases). In germline, CDR1 is SGHAT, CDR2 FQNNGV. V lost 7 bases, J lost 3 bases, and 15 bases lay in between. The CDR3 covers 14 residues. The CDR3 coding sequence is TGTGCCAGCATGGGAGGGCAGGGGTACTATGGCTACACCTTC. Its translation: CASMGGQGYYGYTF.

V usage is TRBV27 and J usage is TRBJ2-7, with TRBD1 matching 7 bases. This CDR3 contains 15 residues. CDR1 and CDR2 from the germline V gene are MNHEY and SMNVEV (reference sequence). V was clipped by 6 bases and J by 6 bases; unmatched bases: 14. CDR3 amino acids: CASSSTGIEPREQYF. The CDR3 coding sequence is TGTGCCAGCAGCTCGACAGGGATCGAGCCCCGCGAGCAGTACTTC.

The genes are TRBV5-6 and TRBJ1-2, with D possibly TRBD1 on 5 matching bases. V lost 0 bases and J 4 bases, leaving 13 bases between the germline ends. Looked up from germline, CDR1 is SGHDT and CDR2 is YYEEEE. This CDR3 has 15 amino acids. The CDR3 loop is CASSLGTQGGYGYTF. CDR3 DNA: TGTGCCAGCAGCTTGGGTACTCAGGGTGGCTATGGCTACACCTTC.

This clone was picked up a small number of times. CDR3 sequence (DNA): TGTGCCAGCAGATACCGGGACACTAACTATGGCTACACCTTC. Translating gives CASRYRDTNYGYTF. The chain joins TRBV2 to TRBJ1-2; D perhaps matches TRBD1 (6 bases). Per the germline V gene, CDR1 is SNHLY and CDR2 is FYNNEI. This CDR3 is 14 amino acids long. Trimming took off 6 bases at V and 0 bases at J, with 11 bases between the two ends.

The chain is built from TRBV5-1 and TRBJ2-7; TRBD2 agrees at 11 bases. The CDR3 has 16 residues. V lost 0 bases to trimming and J lost 11 bases; unmatched junction nucleotides: 13. The germline gives CDR1 SGHRS, CDR2 YFSETQ. The CDR3 sequence: CASSLAPTSGGGREYF. CDR3 in DNA: TGCGCCAGCAGCTTGGCACCCACTAGCGGGGGAGGTCGGGAGTACTTC.

With respect to this clone: This sample also contains other DNA sequences that code for the same CDR3. This sequence joins TRBV10-3 and TRBJ2-7, with 9 positions matching TRBD1. The CDR3 has 14 amino acids. The germline V gene encodes CDR1 ENHRY and CDR2 SYGVKD. J was trimmed by 4 bases and V by 7 bases; bases with no gene match: 8. CDR3 sequence reads: CAINPGQGSYEQYF. CDR3 nucleotide sequence: TGTGCCATCAATCCGGGACAGGGATCTTACGAGCAGTACTTC.

The chain's CDR3 is CASSPTGATAGYTF. The CDR3 nucleotides read TGTGCCAGTAGCCCGACAGGGGCCACAGCTGGCTACACCTTC. The chain carries TRBV19 and TRBJ1-2, with 8 positions matching TRBD1. CDR3 length: 14 residues. Germline CDR1 and CDR2: LNHDA and SQIVND (reference sequence). V shed 6 bases, J shed 7 bases, and the junction held 10 bases outside the gene matches.

This chain joins TRBV18 and TRBJ1-2; D is possibly TRBD1 (5 bases). This CDR3 region has 12 residues. Trimming stripped 5 bases from V and 3 bases from J, with 7 bases between. Germline assignment: CDR1 KGHSH and CDR2 LQKENI. The CDR3 here is CASSGGDYGYTF. The CDR3 region has the DNA TGTGCCAGCTCAGGAGGGGACTATGGCTACACCTTC.

CDR3 in amino acids: CASSLNSYEQYF. CDR3 bases: TGTGCCAGCAGTTTAAATAGCTACGAGCAGTACTTC. The chain carries TRBV28 and TRBJ2-7, with D hard to call. V shed 2 bases and J shed 3 bases, with 5 bases lying between them. Germline-derived CDR1 and CDR2 are MDHEN and SYDVKM. There are 12 residues in the CDR3. The complete variable domain, with remaining parts taken from reference TRBV28 and TRBJ2-7, reads DVKVTQSSRYLVKRTGEKVFLECVQDMDHENMFWYRQDPGLGLRLIYFSYDVKMKEKGDIPEGYSVSREKKERFSLILESASTNQTSMYLCASSLNSYEQYFGPGTRLTVT.

This clone occurred once. The chain couples TRBV5-1 to TRBJ2-1; 8 nucleotides agree with TRBD2. V shed 0 bases and J 6 bases; nucleotides not matched to a gene: 5. From germline, CDR1 is SGHRS and CDR2 YFSETQ. The CDR3 length is 15 residues. DNA of the CDR3: TGCGCCAGCAGCTTGGACGCGGGAGGAGGCAATGAGCAGTTCTTC. Amino acids: CASSLDAGGGNEQFF.

The rearrangement uses TRBV9 and TRBJ2-6, with TRBD2 matching over 12 bases. V trimming: 3 bases; J trimming: 4 bases; junction bases outside the gene matches: 8. Per germline, CDR1 SGDLS and CDR2 YYNGEE. The CDR3 length is 18 residues. CDR3 DNA sequence: TGTGCCAGCAGCGACCGACTAGCGGGAGCCACCGGGGCCAACGTCCTGACTTTC. Protein sequence: CASSDRLAGATGANVLTF.

J is TRBJ1-3 and V is TRBV28; D is unclear. Germline CDR1 and CDR2: MDHEN and SYDVKM. This CDR3 spans 11 amino acids. V shed 7 bases and J shed 2 bases, with 3 bases lying between them. CDR3 in amino acids: CASNTGNTIYF. DNA of the CDR3: TGTGCCAGCAACACTGGAAACACCATATATTTT.

This chain uses TRBV2 with TRBJ2-1, with 15 bases lining up with TRBD2. The CDR3 is 18 amino acids. Germline V CDR1 and CDR2: SNHLY, FYNNEI. Trimming at V came to 7 bases and at J to 1 base, leaving 8 bases not matched to a gene. In nucleotides, the CDR3 is TGTGCCAGCACATTGAGGACTAGCGGGAGGGAATCCTACAATGAGCAGTTCTTC. Its translation is CASTLRTSGRESYNEQFF.